This T cell receptor beta chain appears in the sequencing data of a study of technical replicates of blood from several donors (dated by TCRdb to 2016 to 2017). Libraries came from the immunoSEQ multiplex PCR assay. TCRdb holds this immuneACCESS table with in-frame rearrangements only. Some clones are missing; in checked studies, unresolved V genes explain under half, and the rest has no known cause. The sample table shows about 97,000 clones, and around 96% are seen once. The ten biggest clones cover about 0.36% of the sample. Trimming takes 2 bases off V and 3 bases off J; junction bases not matched to a gene: 4. The germline V gene gives CDR1 as MDHEN and CDR2 as SYDVKM. Measured from the cysteine to the phenylalanine, the CDR3 is 14 residues long. Kept here is only the CDR3 DNA, which spans 42 bases and is read in frame from base 1. This clone was seen only once. The antigen it recognizes is unknown. No base-level quality is on record; no much larger clone is a single base apart.

Sequencing was performed on T cells isolated from PBMCs. The chain couples TRBV28 to TRBJ2-7, with 7 bases aligning to TRBD2. This receptor was obtained from a human donor in good health. The CDR3 has the sequence CASSLVAGDYEQYF. The DNA sequence is as follows: TGTGCCAGCAGTTTAGTGGCGGGAGACTACGAGCAGTACTTC.